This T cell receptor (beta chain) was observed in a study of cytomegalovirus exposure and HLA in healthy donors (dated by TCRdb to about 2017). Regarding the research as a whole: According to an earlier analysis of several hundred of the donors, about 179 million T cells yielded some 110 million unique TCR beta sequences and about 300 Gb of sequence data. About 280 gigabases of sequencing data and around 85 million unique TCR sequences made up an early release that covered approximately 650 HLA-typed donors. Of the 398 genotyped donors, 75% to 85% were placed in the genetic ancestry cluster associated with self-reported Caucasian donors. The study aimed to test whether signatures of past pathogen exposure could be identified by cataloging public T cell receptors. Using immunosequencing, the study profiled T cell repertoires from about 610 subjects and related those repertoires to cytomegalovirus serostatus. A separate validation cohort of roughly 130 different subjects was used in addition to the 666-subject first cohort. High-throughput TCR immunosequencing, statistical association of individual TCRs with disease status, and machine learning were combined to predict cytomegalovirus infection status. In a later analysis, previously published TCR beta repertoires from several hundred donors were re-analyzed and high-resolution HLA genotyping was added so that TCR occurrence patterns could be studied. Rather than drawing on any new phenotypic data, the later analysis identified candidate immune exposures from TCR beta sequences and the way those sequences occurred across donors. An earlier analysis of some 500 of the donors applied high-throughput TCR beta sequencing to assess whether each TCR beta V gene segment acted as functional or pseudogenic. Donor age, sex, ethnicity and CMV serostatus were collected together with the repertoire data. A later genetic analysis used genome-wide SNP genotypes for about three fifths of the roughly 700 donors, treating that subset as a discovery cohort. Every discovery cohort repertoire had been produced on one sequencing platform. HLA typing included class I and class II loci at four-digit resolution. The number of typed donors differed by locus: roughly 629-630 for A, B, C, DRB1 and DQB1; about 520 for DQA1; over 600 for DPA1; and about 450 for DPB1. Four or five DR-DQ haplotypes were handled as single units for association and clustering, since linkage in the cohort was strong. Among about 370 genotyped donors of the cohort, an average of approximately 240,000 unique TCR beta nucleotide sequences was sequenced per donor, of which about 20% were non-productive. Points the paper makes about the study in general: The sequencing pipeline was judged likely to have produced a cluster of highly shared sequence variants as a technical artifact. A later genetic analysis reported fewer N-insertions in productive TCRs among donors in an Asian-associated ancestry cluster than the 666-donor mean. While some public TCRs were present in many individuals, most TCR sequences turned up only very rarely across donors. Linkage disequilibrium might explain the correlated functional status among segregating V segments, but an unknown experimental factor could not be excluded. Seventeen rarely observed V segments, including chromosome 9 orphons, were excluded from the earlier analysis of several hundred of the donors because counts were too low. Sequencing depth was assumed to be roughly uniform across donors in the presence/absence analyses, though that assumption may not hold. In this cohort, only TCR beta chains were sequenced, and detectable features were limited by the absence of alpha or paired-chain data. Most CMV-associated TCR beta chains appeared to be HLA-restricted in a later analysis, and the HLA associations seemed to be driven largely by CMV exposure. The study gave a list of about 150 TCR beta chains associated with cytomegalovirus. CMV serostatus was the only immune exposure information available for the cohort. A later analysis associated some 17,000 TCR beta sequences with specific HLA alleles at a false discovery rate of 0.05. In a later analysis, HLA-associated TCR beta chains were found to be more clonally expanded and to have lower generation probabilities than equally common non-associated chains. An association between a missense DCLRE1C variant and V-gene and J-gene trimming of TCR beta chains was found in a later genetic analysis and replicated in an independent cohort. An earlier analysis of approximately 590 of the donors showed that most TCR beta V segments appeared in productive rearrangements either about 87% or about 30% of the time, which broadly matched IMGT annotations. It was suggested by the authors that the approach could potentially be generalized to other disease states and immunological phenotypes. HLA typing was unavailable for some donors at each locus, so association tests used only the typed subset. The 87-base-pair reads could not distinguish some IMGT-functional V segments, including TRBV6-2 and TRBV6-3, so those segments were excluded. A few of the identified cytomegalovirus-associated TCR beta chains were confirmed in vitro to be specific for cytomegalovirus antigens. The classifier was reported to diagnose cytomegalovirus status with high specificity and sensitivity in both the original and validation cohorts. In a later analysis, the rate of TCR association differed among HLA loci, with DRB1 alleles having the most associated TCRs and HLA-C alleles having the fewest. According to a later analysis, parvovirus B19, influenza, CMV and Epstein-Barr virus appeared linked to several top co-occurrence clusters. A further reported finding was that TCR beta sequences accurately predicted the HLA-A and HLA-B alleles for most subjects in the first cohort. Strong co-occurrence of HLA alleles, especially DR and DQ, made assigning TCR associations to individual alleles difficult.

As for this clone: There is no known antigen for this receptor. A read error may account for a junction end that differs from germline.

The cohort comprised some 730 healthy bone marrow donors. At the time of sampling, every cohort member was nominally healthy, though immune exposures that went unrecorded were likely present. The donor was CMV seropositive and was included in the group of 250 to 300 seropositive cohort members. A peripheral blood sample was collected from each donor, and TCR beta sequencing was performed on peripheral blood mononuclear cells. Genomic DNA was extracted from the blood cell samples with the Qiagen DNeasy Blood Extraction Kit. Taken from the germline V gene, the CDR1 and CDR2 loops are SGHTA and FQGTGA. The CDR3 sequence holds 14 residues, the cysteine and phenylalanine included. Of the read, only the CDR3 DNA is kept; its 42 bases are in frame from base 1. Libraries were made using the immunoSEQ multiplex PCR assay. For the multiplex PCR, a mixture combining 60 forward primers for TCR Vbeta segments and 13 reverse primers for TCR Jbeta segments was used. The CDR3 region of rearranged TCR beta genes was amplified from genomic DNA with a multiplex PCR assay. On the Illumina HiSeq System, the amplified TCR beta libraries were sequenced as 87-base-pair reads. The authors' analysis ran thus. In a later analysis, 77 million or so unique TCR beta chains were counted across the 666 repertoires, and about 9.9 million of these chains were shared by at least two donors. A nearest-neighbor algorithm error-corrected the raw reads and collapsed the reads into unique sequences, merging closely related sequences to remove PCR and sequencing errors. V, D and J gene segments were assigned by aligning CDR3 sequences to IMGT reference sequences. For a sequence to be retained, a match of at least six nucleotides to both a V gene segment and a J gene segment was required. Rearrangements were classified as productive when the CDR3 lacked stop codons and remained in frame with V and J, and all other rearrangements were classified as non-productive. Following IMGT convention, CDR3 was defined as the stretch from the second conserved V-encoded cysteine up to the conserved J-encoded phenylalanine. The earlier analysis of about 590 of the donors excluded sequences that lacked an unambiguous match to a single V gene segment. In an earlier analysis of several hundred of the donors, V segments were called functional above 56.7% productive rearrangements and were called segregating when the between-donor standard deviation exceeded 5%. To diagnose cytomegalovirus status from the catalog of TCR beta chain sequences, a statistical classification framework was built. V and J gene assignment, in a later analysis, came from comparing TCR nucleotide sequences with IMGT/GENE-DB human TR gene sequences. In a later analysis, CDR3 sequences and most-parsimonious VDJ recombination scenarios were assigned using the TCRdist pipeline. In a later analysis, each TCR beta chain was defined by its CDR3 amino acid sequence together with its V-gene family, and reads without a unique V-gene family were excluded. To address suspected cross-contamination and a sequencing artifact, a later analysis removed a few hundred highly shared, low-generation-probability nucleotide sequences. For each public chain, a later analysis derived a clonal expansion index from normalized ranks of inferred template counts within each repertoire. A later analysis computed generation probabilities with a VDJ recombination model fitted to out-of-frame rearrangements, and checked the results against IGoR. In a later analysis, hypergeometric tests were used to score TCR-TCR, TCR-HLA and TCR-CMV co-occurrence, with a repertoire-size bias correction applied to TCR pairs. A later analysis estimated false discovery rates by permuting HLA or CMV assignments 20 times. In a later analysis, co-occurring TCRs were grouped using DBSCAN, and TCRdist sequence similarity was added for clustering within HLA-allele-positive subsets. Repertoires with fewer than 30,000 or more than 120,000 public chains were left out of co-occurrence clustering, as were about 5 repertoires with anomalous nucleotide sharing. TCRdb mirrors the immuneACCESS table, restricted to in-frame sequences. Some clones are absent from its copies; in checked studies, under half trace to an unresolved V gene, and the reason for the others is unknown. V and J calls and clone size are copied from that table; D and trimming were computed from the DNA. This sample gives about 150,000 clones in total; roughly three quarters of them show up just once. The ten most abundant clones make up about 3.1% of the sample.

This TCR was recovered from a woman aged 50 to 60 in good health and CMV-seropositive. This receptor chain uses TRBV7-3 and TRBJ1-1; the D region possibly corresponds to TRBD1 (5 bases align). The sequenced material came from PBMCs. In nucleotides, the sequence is TGTGCCAGCAGCTTAACGGGGCGCACGACTGGAGCTTTCTTT. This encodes CASSLTGRTTGAFF.